This TCR beta chain was documented in a study of blood T cell repertoires in COVID-19. Study-wide context: The origin of the acute and convalescent COVID-19 samples was the United States, Italy and Spain. T cells, B-cell-depleted T cells, or PBMCs provided the cDNA or gDNA that served as material.

In the authors' workflow: Reference gene primer amplification gave nucleated cell count estimates. Only in-frame clones appear in the TCRdb table, and some are missing; sequencing was by immunoSEQ multiplex PCR. V, J and clone size are taken as reported in that table, and D and trimming were inferred from the DNA itself. The sample contains 220,000 or so clones, 70% to 90% of which appear only once. Patients from Seattle were sampled longitudinally, starting during active infection. The junction had 6 bases not matched to a gene; V was cut back by 7 bases and J by 4 bases. The CDR3 is 14 amino acids. Looked up from germline, CDR1 is LNHDA and CDR2 is SQIVND (reference sequence).

The TCR comes from a woman aged 45-65 years with COVID-19, enrolled during active disease. Source material: peripheral blood. J is TRBJ1-2 and V is TRBV19, with 10 bases that match TRBD1. The CDR3 reads CASTPDRGAYGYTF. The CDR3 DNA follows: TGTGCCAGTACCCCGGACAGGGGGGCCTATGGCTACACCTTC.